This T cell receptor beta chain is from a study of blood T cells in healthy people across ages. Points from the study as a whole: Age brought a roughly linear fall in TCR beta diversity measured per million T cells.

For the second PCR, which ran for about 6 to 11 cycles, a sample-barcoded 5' primer and a J-beta primer mix were used. TCRdb analysed the 5' RACE reads with MiXCR anew, one entry per CDR3 protein. The data contain 780,000 or so distinct CDR3 sequences, 56% of them singletons. The V gene lost 1 base and the J gene lost 2 bases, with 11 bases spanning the gap. Germline V gene data show CDR1 as LGHNA and CDR2 as YSLEER. The CDR3 sequence is 15 residues long. This clonotype was picked up a small number of times. Its antigen remains unidentified. This chain joins TRBV4-3 and TRBJ1-1; D possibly corresponds to TRBD1 (6 bases). Sequencing input: blood. The TCR originated in a man between 40 and 49 years old in good health. The CDR3 DNA reads TGCGCCAGCAGCCAAGTCAGGGGCGATAACACTGAAGCTTTCTTT. Its protein product is CASSQVRGDNTEAFF.